This entry lists 8 T cell receptor beta chains sequenced from one sample in a study of identical twins. TCRdb redid the calling of the 5' RACE reads with MiXCR, one entry per CDR3 protein. The data show fewer than 250,000 distinct CDR3 sequences, less than 9.5% seen once. Source material: memory (CD45RO+) T cells sorted from blood. Source of these receptors: a woman aged 18 to 35 in good health.

The rearrangement uses TRBV11-3 and TRBJ2-1, with a possible D match to TRBD2 (6 bases). Germline CDR1 SGHNT, CDR2 YENEEA. The CDR3 runs 14 residues. The germline V and J ends were trimmed by 5 bases and 3 bases, with 11 bases remaining between them. This CDR3 reads CASSPGDNYNEQFF. As DNA, the CDR3 is TGTGCCAGCAGCCCGGGGGATAACTACAATGAGCAGTTCTTC. Filled out from reference TRBV11-3 and TRBJ2-1, the complete variable domain reads EAGVVQSPRYKIIEKKQPVAFWCNPISGHNTLYWYLQNLGQGPELLIRYENEEAVDDSQLPKDRFSAERLKGVDSTLKIQPAELGDSAVYLCASSPGDNYNEQFFGPGTRLTVL.

The J gene is TRBJ2-3, the V gene TRBV5-1; D remains ambiguous. The CDR3 is 14 residues long. Trimming shortened V by 0 bases and J by 5 bases, and 10 bases separated the two germline ends. The germline CDR1 and CDR2 sequences are SGHRS and YFSETQ. The CDR3 loop is CASSLAQSGDTQYF. CDR3 DNA sequence: TGCGCCAGCAGCTTGGCCCAGTCGGGAGATACGCAGTATTTT.

A few counts support this clonotype. The chain links TRBV20-1 to TRBJ2-1, with a weak D call TRBD2 (6 bases). V lost 1 base and J lost 0, with 10 bases in between. Germline V gene lookup returns CDR1 DFQATT and CDR2 SNEGSKA (reference sequence). This CDR3 is built from 15 residues. The CDR3 DNA follows: TGCAGTGCTAGAGCGGCGGGGAGCTCCTACAATGAGCAGTTCTTC. Protein product: CSARAAGSSYNEQFF.

This clonotype was picked up a small number of times. The chain couples TRBV12-3 or TRBV12-4 to TRBJ2-1, with D unresolved. Trimming pared 1 base from V and 9 bases from J, leaving 10 bases between. The CDR3 extends over 13 amino acids. For the CDR3, the DNA is TGTGCCAGCAGTTTAGAGCTGGGATCTGAGCAGTTCTTC. Protein sequence: CASSLELGSEQFF.

This clonotype has only a few counts. The J gene is TRBJ2-1, the V gene TRBV12-5; no definite D call. Trimming removed 1 base from V and 7 bases from J, with 5 bases in between. Germline values: CDR1 LGHNT, CDR2 FRNRAP. The CDR3 has 12 amino acids. The CDR3 bases are TGTGCTAGTGGTTTGGGCGGAAATGAGCAGTTCTTC. It yields the protein CASGLGGNEQFF.

The chain recombines TRBV5-1 with TRBJ2-7, with 7 nucleotides matching TRBD2. From germline, CDR1 is SGHRS and CDR2 YFSETQ. The CDR3 totals 18 residues. Trimming took 1 base from V and 7 from J; bases not matched to a gene: 20. The CDR3 nucleotides are TGCGCCAGCAGCTTGATGTTTCGGTACGGGGGGTTCCCAGGTGAGCAGTACTTC. This encodes CASSLMFRYGGFPGEQYF.

The genes are TRBV18 and TRBJ1-1; D is undetermined. Between the trimmed V and J ends, which lost 0 bases and 2 bases, there was a span of 7 bases. Germline CDR1 is KGHSH and CDR2 is LQKENI. The CDR3 runs to 14 residues. The CDR3 region is CASSPPRGNTEAFF. Written as DNA, the CDR3 is TGTGCCAGCTCACCACCGCGGGGAAACACTGAAGCTTTCTTT.

In its sample, this clonotype was seen a few times. The CDR3 nucleotides read TGCGCCAGCAGCCTGGGACCGTCGAACACCGGGGAGCTGTTTTTT. Translated, it gives CASSLGPSNTGELFF. The chain uses TRBV5-1 and TRBJ2-2; D is perhaps TRBD1 or TRBD2 (5 bases each). The CDR3 consists of 15 residues. Germline lookup yields CDR1 SGHRS and CDR2 YFSETQ. Trimming cost V 4 bases and J 0 bases, with 10 bases left between them. The whole variable domain, filled in from reference TRBV5-1 and TRBJ2-2, reads KAGVTQTPRYLIKTRGQQVTLSCSPISGHRSVSWYQQTPGQGLQFLFEYFSETQRNKGNFPGRFSGRQFSNSRSEMNVSTLELGDSALYLCASSLGPSNTGELFFGEGSRLTVL.